The rows below give T cell receptor beta chains drawn from one sample of a study of T-cell memory formation after mild COVID-19. TCRdb passed the 5' RACE reads through MiXCR, listing each CDR3 protein once. The sample shows approximately 150,000 distinct CDR3 sequences, under 7% of them seen only once. The specimen sequenced was PBMCs or a T cell subset sorted from them (not recorded which). These receptors were obtained from an adult woman who had mild COVID-19 (a few samples of this study predate the infection). Cell type and time point are not known. Both conserved end residues are part of each CDR3. Each record gives: D gene, J gene, clone size, V gene, CDR3 DNA, CDR3 protein. D genes are given only for firm matches. Expanded clones are given a class, and other clones once, few, many or no size at all.

D gene: TRBD1; J gene: TRBJ1-5; clone size: few; V gene: TRBV27; CDR3 DNA: TGTGCCAGCAGTTCTGGACAGGGAGTCAATCAGCCCCAGCATTTT; CDR3 protein: CASSSGQGVNQPQHF
D gene: .; J gene: TRBJ2-3; clone size: many; V gene: TRBV5-1; CDR3 DNA: TGCGCCAGCAGTAAGTCGAGATACACAGATACGCAGTATTTT; CDR3 protein: CASSKSRYTDTQYF
D gene: TRBD2; J gene: TRBJ2-3; clone size: few; V gene: TRBV4-3; CDR3 DNA: TGCGCCAGCAGCCAATCAAGCGGGAGGGCCGGAGATACGCAGTATTTT; CDR3 protein: CASSQSSGRAGDTQYF
D gene: .; J gene: TRBJ1-6; clone size: few; V gene: TRBV6-1; CDR3 DNA: TGTGCCAGCAGTGAGCGCGGCAGCTCCTATAATTCACCCCTCCACTTT; CDR3 protein: CASSERGSSYNSPLHF
D gene: .; J gene: TRBJ2-5; clone size: .; V gene: TRBV19; CDR3 DNA: TGTGCCAGTAGTCCTGGACCGGGGGAGGTCGAGACCCAGTACTTC; CDR3 protein: CASSPGPGEVETQYF
D gene: .; J gene: TRBJ2-3; clone size: many; V gene: TRBV7-2; CDR3 DNA: TGTGCCAGCAGCACCACGTGGGGTACAGATACGCAGTATTTT; CDR3 protein: CASSTTWGTDTQYF
D gene: .; J gene: TRBJ1-5; clone size: few; V gene: TRBV7-2; CDR3 DNA: TGTGCCAGCAGCTTACGCCCGGCGGATCAGCCCCAGCATTTT; CDR3 protein: CASSLRPADQPQHF
D gene: .; J gene: TRBJ2-1; clone size: many; V gene: TRBV15; CDR3 DNA: TGTGCCACCAGCCAAGGGACAGCGGGGAATGAGCAGTTCTTC; CDR3 protein: CATSQGTAGNEQFF
D gene: TRBD2; J gene: TRBJ2-3; clone size: few; V gene: TRBV15; CDR3 DNA: TGTGCCACCAGCAGAGATCGGGCTAGCGGACCAGATACGCAGTATTTT; CDR3 protein: CATSRDRASGPDTQYF
D gene: TRBD2; J gene: TRBJ2-1; clone size: few; V gene: TRBV24-1; CDR3 DNA: TGTGCCACCAGTGATCCCATGCGGGAGGCCCCCTACAATGAGCAGTTCTTC; CDR3 protein: CATSDPMREAPYNEQFF
D gene: .; J gene: TRBJ2-7; clone size: many; V gene: TRBV5-1; CDR3 DNA: TGCGCCAGCAGCCCGCCGGGACGCCTCTACGAGCAGTACTTC; CDR3 protein: CASSPPGRLYEQYF
D gene: TRBD1; J gene: TRBJ1-5; clone size: .; V gene: TRBV12-3/TRBV12-4; CDR3 DNA: TGTGCCAGCAGTACTGACAGGGGAGGATATGGTAGCAATAAGCCCCAGCATTTT; CDR3 protein: CASSTDRGGYGSNKPQHF
D gene: .; J gene: TRBJ2-2; clone size: .; V gene: TRBV6-2/TRBV6-3; CDR3 DNA: TGTGCCAGCACCCGAGGTGGAGGGGGTAGAACCGGGGAGCTGTTTTTT; CDR3 protein: CASTRGGGGRTGELFF
D gene: TRBD2; J gene: TRBJ2-7; clone size: .; V gene: TRBV20-1; CDR3 DNA: TGCAGTGCTAGGGAGACTAGCGGGGGCAACGAGCAGTACTTC; CDR3 protein: CSARETSGGNEQYF
D gene: TRBD1; J gene: TRBJ2-6; clone size: many; V gene: TRBV5-1; CDR3 DNA: TGCGCCAGCAGCTTGGGAACAGGGGGTTCCTTATCTGGGGCCAACGTCCTGACTTTC; CDR3 protein: CASSLGTGGSLSGANVLTF
D gene: TRBD2; J gene: TRBJ2-3; clone size: many; V gene: TRBV7-2; CDR3 DNA: TGTGCCAGCAGGACGGGACTAGCGGGAGCTACAGATACGCAGTATTTT; CDR3 protein: CASRTGLAGATDTQYF
D gene: .; J gene: TRBJ1-1; clone size: .; V gene: TRBV7-9; CDR3 DNA: TGTGCCAGCAGGTCTGAAGAAGCTTTCTTT; CDR3 protein: CASRSEEAFF
D gene: TRBD1; J gene: TRBJ2-1; clone size: many; V gene: TRBV29-1; CDR3 DNA: TGCAGCGTCGCCGGGACAGGAGCCTACAATGAGCAGTTCTTC; CDR3 protein: CSVAGTGAYNEQFF
D gene: .; J gene: TRBJ1-3; clone size: few; V gene: TRBV12-3/TRBV12-4; CDR3 DNA: TGTGCCAGCAGTTCCCGACAGGCTTCGCGAAACACCATATATTTT; CDR3 protein: CASSSRQASRNTIYF
D gene: .; J gene: TRBJ1-1; clone size: .; V gene: TRBV2; CDR3 DNA: TGTGCCAGCAGTGAAGCGACCCGCCGGGGAGCTGAAGCTTTCTTT; CDR3 protein: CASSEATRRGAEAFF
D gene: .; J gene: TRBJ2-1; clone size: many; V gene: TRBV9; CDR3 DNA: TGTGCCAGCAGCGTAGCTACCCGCGGCAATGAGCAGTTCTTC; CDR3 protein: CASSVATRGNEQFF
D gene: .; J gene: TRBJ1-1; clone size: many; V gene: TRBV10-3; CDR3 DNA: TGTGCCATCGGCGGGACGGTGTTCCAAGCTTTCTTT; CDR3 protein: CAIGGTVFQAFF
D gene: TRBD2; J gene: TRBJ2-3; clone size: few; V gene: TRBV20-1; CDR3 DNA: TGCAGTGCTAGGAGCCAACTAGCGGGAGGTATAGATACGCAGTATTTT; CDR3 protein: CSARSQLAGGIDTQYF
D gene: .; J gene: TRBJ2-6; clone size: .; V gene: TRBV29-1; CDR3 DNA: TGCAGCGTTGACTCCAGGGCTGGGGCCAACGTCCTGACTTTC; CDR3 protein: CSVDSRAGANVLTF
D gene: .; J gene: TRBJ1-1; clone size: few; V gene: TRBV7-3; CDR3 DNA: TGTGCCAGCAGCCCTTCTGCACAGGGAAGCACTGAAGCTTTCTTT; CDR3 protein: CASSPSAQGSTEAFF
D gene: .; J gene: TRBJ2-7; clone size: few; V gene: TRBV7-7; CDR3 DNA: TGTGCCAGCAGCGAGGGGGGGTCCCGCGAGCAGTACTTC; CDR3 protein: CASSEGGSREQYF
D gene: .; J gene: TRBJ2-5; clone size: many; V gene: TRBV4-3; CDR3 DNA: TGCGCCAGCAGCCAAGTTAGCGGAGGGACCCAGTACTTC; CDR3 protein: CASSQVSGGTQYF
D gene: .; J gene: TRBJ2-1; clone size: .; V gene: TRBV7-8; CDR3 DNA: TGTGCCAGCTTTGCCGGGGTGGGATCCTACAATGAGCAGTTCTTC; CDR3 protein: CASFAGVGSYNEQFF
D gene: .; J gene: TRBJ2-2; clone size: many; V gene: TRBV5-1; CDR3 DNA: TGCGCCAGCAGCCAGAGCCAAGCGAACACCGGGGAGCTGTTTTTT; CDR3 protein: CASSQSQANTGELFF
D gene: .; J gene: TRBJ2-3; clone size: many; V gene: TRBV4-1; CDR3 DNA: TGCGCCAGCAGCCACTCCTTAAGCGGGTCTCACACAGATACGCAGTATTTT; CDR3 protein: CASSHSLSGSHTDTQYF
D gene: .; J gene: TRBJ1-3; clone size: many; V gene: TRBV6-5; CDR3 DNA: TGTGCCAGCAGTCCCCGGCGGGAATCTGGAAACACCATATATTTT; CDR3 protein: CASSPRRESGNTIYF
D gene: TRBD2; J gene: TRBJ2-3; clone size: many; V gene: TRBV5-1; CDR3 DNA: TGCGCCAGCAGCTTGGCCGGACTAGCGGACTCCACAGATACGCAGTATTTT; CDR3 protein: CASSLAGLADSTDTQYF
D gene: .; J gene: TRBJ2-1; clone size: .; V gene: TRBV5-4; CDR3 DNA: TGTGCCAGCAGCTTTAATCGGGGCAACAATGAGCAGTTCTTC; CDR3 protein: CASSFNRGNNEQFF
D gene: TRBD2; J gene: TRBJ2-2; clone size: few; V gene: TRBV29-1; CDR3 DNA: TGCAGCGTTGGGATAGCGGGAGGGCCAGGCGGGGAGCTGTTTTTT; CDR3 protein: CSVGIAGGPGGELFF
D gene: .; J gene: TRBJ1-6; clone size: few; V gene: TRBV6-2/TRBV6-3; CDR3 DNA: TGTGCCAGCAGTTACTCGACGGGGACAAGCTCCTATAATTCACCCCTCCACTTT; CDR3 protein: CASSYSTGTSSYNSPLHF
D gene: .; J gene: TRBJ2-7; clone size: many; V gene: TRBV5-1; CDR3 DNA: TGCGCCAGCAGCTACTCGACCTACGAGCAGTACTTC; CDR3 protein: CASSYSTYEQYF
D gene: TRBD1; J gene: TRBJ1-2; clone size: many; V gene: TRBV7-6; CDR3 DNA: TGTGCCAGCAGCCCGGGACAGCAAGAAAACTATGGCTACACCTTC; CDR3 protein: CASSPGQQENYGYTF
D gene: TRBD2; J gene: TRBJ2-1; clone size: many; V gene: TRBV18; CDR3 DNA: TGTGCCAGCTCACCACGGAGCGGGGGTGCCTCCAATGAGCAGTTCTTC; CDR3 protein: CASSPRSGGASNEQFF
D gene: .; J gene: TRBJ2-3; clone size: many; V gene: TRBV7-8; CDR3 DNA: TGTGCCAGCAGCCCCCGCGGTGGGCTCACAGATACGCAGTATTTT; CDR3 protein: CASSPRGGLTDTQYF
D gene: TRBD1; J gene: TRBJ1-5; clone size: many; V gene: TRBV5-1; CDR3 DNA: TGCGCCAGCAGCTTGAGTGCCCGGACAGGGGGCAATCAGCCCCAGCATTTT; CDR3 protein: CASSLSARTGGNQPQHF
D gene: .; J gene: TRBJ2-3; clone size: many; V gene: TRBV7-2; CDR3 DNA: TGTGCCAGCAGCTTAGTTTCGGCAGATACGCAGTATTTT; CDR3 protein: CASSLVSADTQYF
D gene: TRBD1; J gene: TRBJ2-7; clone size: .; V gene: TRBV6-2/TRBV6-3; CDR3 DNA: TGTGCCAGCAGATACGACAGGGCGAGCGAGCAGTACTTC; CDR3 protein: CASRYDRASEQYF
D gene: .; J gene: TRBJ1-2; clone size: many; V gene: TRBV12-3/TRBV12-4; CDR3 DNA: TGTGCCAGCAGTTTATGGGGATCTGGCTACACCTTC; CDR3 protein: CASSLWGSGYTF
D gene: TRBD2; J gene: TRBJ2-1; clone size: many; V gene: TRBV5-1; CDR3 DNA: TGCGCCAGCAGCTTGGCCCAGCGGGAGTACAATGAGCAGTTCTTC; CDR3 protein: CASSLAQREYNEQFF
D gene: TRBD1; J gene: TRBJ1-6; clone size: many; V gene: TRBV20-1; CDR3 DNA: TGCAGTGCTAGAGATCCGTGGGACAGGGAAAATTCACCCCTCCACTTT; CDR3 protein: CSARDPWDRENSPLHF
D gene: TRBD2; J gene: TRBJ2-1; clone size: many; V gene: TRBV7-2; CDR3 DNA: TGTGCCAGCAGCTATACGACTAGCGGGGCATCCTACAATGAGCAGTTCTTC; CDR3 protein: CASSYTTSGASYNEQFF
D gene: .; J gene: TRBJ2-3; clone size: many; V gene: TRBV24-1; CDR3 DNA: TGTGCCACCAGTGATGGGGCCACAGATACGCAGTATTTT; CDR3 protein: CATSDGATDTQYF
D gene: .; J gene: TRBJ2-1; clone size: few; V gene: TRBV5-6; CDR3 DNA: TGTGCCAGCAGCTTCCTCACGAGCTCCTACAATGAGCAGTTCTTC; CDR3 protein: CASSFLTSSYNEQFF
D gene: .; J gene: TRBJ2-3; clone size: .; V gene: TRBV24-1; CDR3 DNA: TGTGCCACCAGTGATCCCCTCCAAGCCACAGATACGCAGTATTTT; CDR3 protein: CATSDPLQATDTQYF
D gene: .; J gene: TRBJ2-7; clone size: many; V gene: TRBV7-3; CDR3 DNA: TGTGCCAGCAGCTTAACCGCCTTGGGCGAGCAGTACTTC; CDR3 protein: CASSLTALGEQYF
D gene: TRBD2; J gene: TRBJ2-7; clone size: many; V gene: TRBV9; CDR3 DNA: TGTGCCAGCAGCGCCCAATCACGGGCTAGCGGCTTCTACGAGCAGTACTTC; CDR3 protein: CASSAQSRASGFYEQYF
D gene: TRBD1; J gene: TRBJ1-1; clone size: few; V gene: TRBV3-1; CDR3 DNA: TGTGCCAGCAGCCAAGAACAGGGGAGGGCTTTCTTT; CDR3 protein: CASSQEQGRAFF
D gene: .; J gene: TRBJ2-3; clone size: many; V gene: TRBV5-1; CDR3 DNA: TGCGCCAGCAGCCCCCCCCGGGGGGCGAAGGGGGATACGCAGTATTTT; CDR3 protein: CASSPPRGAKGDTQYF
D gene: TRBD1; J gene: TRBJ2-5; clone size: many; V gene: TRBV14; CDR3 DNA: TGTGCCAGCAGCCGACGACAGGGTCGACAAGAGACCCAGTACTTC; CDR3 protein: CASSRRQGRQETQYF
D gene: .; J gene: TRBJ1-2; clone size: many; V gene: TRBV7-8; CDR3 DNA: TGTGCCAGCAGCCCTTGGGTCCAAGGCTACACCTTC; CDR3 protein: CASSPWVQGYTF
D gene: .; J gene: TRBJ2-2; clone size: few; V gene: TRBV7-3; CDR3 DNA: TGTGCCAGCAGTTCAGGGGCCGGGGAGCTGTTTTTT; CDR3 protein: CASSSGAGELFF
D gene: .; J gene: TRBJ2-7; clone size: many; V gene: TRBV7-9; CDR3 DNA: TGTGCCAGCAGCCACCCAAGAGTAACCTACGAGCAGTACTTC; CDR3 protein: CASSHPRVTYEQYF